One sample yielded the 2 T cell receptor beta chains listed below, sequenced in a study of cytomegalovirus exposure and HLA in healthy donors. Researchers ran the PCR with 60 Vbeta and 13 Jbeta primers. The assay was immunoSEQ multiplex PCR, and TCRdb's table has in-frame clones only and misses some. The sample has 120,000 to 150,000 clones; 80% are singletons. Sequenced material: PBMCs. Source of these receptors: a man in his forties in good health and CMV-seropositive.

The chain links TRBV19 to TRBJ1-5; D uncertain. Germline V gene data show CDR1 as LNHDA and CDR2 as SQIVND (reference sequence). Trimming stripped 3 bases from V and 0 bases from J, with 6 bases between. This CDR3 comprises 14 residues. This CDR3 is CASSIRDSNQPQHF. The CDR3 bases are TGTGCCAGTAGTATCCGGGATAGCAATCAGCCCCAGCATTTT. Variable domain in full (rest from reference TRBV19 and TRBJ1-5): DGGITQSPKYLFRKEGQNVTLSCEQNLNHDAMYWYRQDPGQGLRLIYYSQIVNDFQKGDIAEGYSVSREKKESFPLTVTSAQKNPTAFYLCASSIRDSNQPQHFGDGTRLSIL.

The chain uses TRBV9 and TRBJ2-1; 11 bases match TRBD2. V lost 0 bases and J lost 9; bases outside the gene matches: 5. The CDR3 runs 15 residues. Per the germline V gene, CDR1 is SGDLS and CDR2 is YYNGEE. The CDR3: CASSVASGRLGEQFF. CDR3 in DNA: TGTGCCAGCAGCGTAGCTAGCGGGAGGTTGGGTGAGCAGTTCTTC.